The 26 T cell receptor beta chains below come from one sample, sequenced in a study of blood T cell repertoires in COVID-19. The assay was immunoSEQ multiplex PCR, and TCRdb's table has in-frame clones only and misses some. The data hold some 250,000 clones, with around 83% observed a single time. The sequenced sample was peripheral blood. The origin of the receptors is a man of 80 years or more with acute or convalescent COVID-19.

The genes are TRBV2 and TRBJ1-3; D is undetermined. V was trimmed by 10 bases and J by 0 bases, leaving 7 bases between them. Looked up from germline, CDR1 is SNHLY and CDR2 is FYNNEI. CDR3 length: 12 residues. The CDR3 nucleotides are TGTGCCACCCTCAGCTCTGGAAACACCATATATTTT. Its protein is CATLSSGNTIYF.

The genes are TRBV19 and TRBJ1-6, with TRBD1 identical over 9 bases. The CDR3 covers 16 residues. Per germline, CDR1 LNHDA and CDR2 SQIVND (reference sequence). The junction had 6 bases not matched to a gene; V was cut back by 4 bases and J by 5 bases. The CDR3 DNA reads as TGTGCCAGTAGTACTCGTCGGACAGGGGATAATTCACCCCTCCACTTT. Its protein is CASSTRRTGDNSPLHF.

The chain uses TRBV10-1 and TRBJ2-3; TRBD1 might be the D (6 bases). This CDR3 is 14 amino acids long. Germline V gene lookup returns CDR1 WNHNN and CDR2 SYGVQD (reference sequence). V lost 7 bases to trimming and J lost 6 bases, with 17 bases between them. The CDR3 DNA reads TGCGCCAGCAACTGCATGGGTGGGGGCGATACGCAGTATTTT. It is translated as CASNCMGGGDTQYF.

The chain carries TRBV14 and TRBJ2-7; 7 positions agree with TRBD2. Germline CDR1 SGHDN, CDR2 FVKESK. CDR3 length: 13 amino acids. V gave up 2 bases and J gave up 3 bases; unmatched junction bases: 1. The CDR3 nucleotides read TGTGCCAGCAGCCAATGGGACTACTACGAGCAGTACTTC. Translation: CASSQWDYYEQYF.

The gene calls are TRBV24-1 and TRBJ2-1; D not resolved. CDR1 is KGHDR, CDR2 SFDVKD, per germline. CDR3 size: 12 residues. Trimming shortened V by 5 bases and J by 9 bases, and 10 bases separated the two germline ends. The DNA of the CDR3 is TGTGCCACCAGTGTTTATCCCGGTGAGCAGTTCTTC. Its translation is CATSVYPGEQFF.

CDR3 coding DNA: TGCGCCAGCAGCTTGGAAGCGGGAGGTACCGGGGAGCTGTTTTTT. It is translated as CASSLEAGGTGELFF. The chain joins TRBV5-1 to TRBJ2-2; 9 bases match TRBD2. The CDR3 is made up of 15 amino acids. Germline V lookup: CDR1 SGHRS, CDR2 YFSETQ. The V segment lost 0 bases and the J segment 5 bases; nucleotides outside the gene matches: 2.

V gene TRBV5-8 combines with J gene TRBJ2-7; 8 nucleotides agree with TRBD1. CDR1 SGHTS and CDR2 YDEGEE come from the germline V gene. The CDR3 spans 13 residues. J gave up 4 bases and V 4 bases, and 4 bases lay outside the gene matches. CDR3 amino acids: CASSRTGFYEQYF. CDR3 nucleotide sequence: TGTGCCAGCAGCCGGACAGGGTTTTACGAGCAGTACTTC.

The CDR3 DNA reads TGTGCCAGCAGTTACCCCCCGGGACTAGCGGGGGCCCCCGGCACAGATACGCAGTATTTT. Translated: CASSYPPGLAGAPGTDTQYF. This rearrangement joins TRBV6-2 or TRBV6-3 to TRBJ2-3, with 14 bases identical to TRBD2. Germline V lookup: CDR1 MNHEY, CDR2 SVGEGT. The CDR3 runs to 20 residues. J was trimmed by 1 base and V by 2 bases; bases with no gene match: 11.

J is TRBJ2-5 and V is TRBV3-1 (or the pseudogene TRBV3-2); 8 nucleotides line up with TRBD1. The ends lost 4 bases at V and 2 bases at J; junction bases unmatched: 6. Looked up from germline, CDR1 is LGHDT and CDR2 is YNNKEL (reference sequence). The CDR3 has 15 residues. CDR3 DNA: TGTGCCAGCAGCCCATGGACAGGGCAGCAAGAGACCCAGTACTTC. Amino acid sequence: CASSPWTGQQETQYF.

Details on this clone: Other DNA sequences in the sample encode the same CDR3. The chain has TRBV28 and TRBJ1-1; 7 positions match TRBD1. CDR1 MDHEN and CDR2 SYDVKM come from the germline V gene. The CDR3 is 14 amino acids. With 5 bases clipped from V and 2 bases from J, the junction kept 5 bases outside the gene matches. CDR3 sequence: CASSTGTANTEAFF. Here the CDR3 DNA reads TGTGCCAGCAGTACAGGGACAGCAAACACTGAAGCTTTCTTT.

J is TRBJ2-7 and V is TRBV6-5; TRBD1 matches 10 bases. V lost 7 bases and J lost 5; bases outside the gene matches: 8. The CDR3 has 14 residues. Germline lookup yields CDR1 MNHEY and CDR2 SVGAGI. The CDR3 sequence is CASTRDRGMDEQYF. The CDR3 DNA sequence: TGTGCCAGCACTCGGGACAGGGGTATGGACGAGCAGTACTTC.

The chain uses TRBV5-1 and TRBJ2-7; no clear D gene. Trimming stripped 0 bases from V and 2 bases from J, with 6 bases between. The CDR3 consists of 13 residues. Germline loops: CDR1 SGHRS, CDR2 YFSETQ. The CDR3: CASSLGSAYEQYF. As DNA, the CDR3 is TGCGCCAGCAGCTTGGGCTCGGCCTACGAGCAGTACTTC. The full variable domain, in which reference TRBV5-1 and TRBJ2-7 provide the parts outside the CDR3, is KAGVTQTPRYLIKTRGQQVTLSCSPISGHRSVSWYQQTPGQGLQFLFEYFSETQRNKGNFPGRFSGRQFSNSRSEMNVSTLELGDSALYLCASSLGSAYEQYFGPGTRLTVT.

The J gene is TRBJ1-1, the V gene TRBV5-4; D possibly corresponds to TRBD1 (6 bases). CDR1 is SGHNT and CDR2 is YYREEE in the germline V gene (reference sequence). Trimming cost V 4 bases and J 7 bases, with 20 bases left between them. CDR3 length equals 15 residues. The CDR3 nucleotides read TGTGCCAGCAGCCCCCGGGGGGCAGGGGTAGGTGAAGCTTTCTTT. It codes for CASSPRGAGVGEAFF.

The chain is built from TRBV5-8 and TRBJ1-4; tentative D call: TRBD1 (6 bases). The germline CDR1 and CDR2 sequences are SGHTS and YDEGEE. V lost 4 bases to trimming and J lost 0 bases, with 10 bases between them. CDR3 length equals 15 residues. The CDR3 loop is CASSPQGATNEKLFF. The CDR3 DNA reads TGTGCCAGCAGCCCACAGGGAGCAACTAATGAAAAACTGTTTTTT.

This clone has only a few counts. The chain uses TRBV7-9 and TRBJ2-7; TRBD1 matches 9 bases. Trimming at V came to 5 bases and at J to 2 bases, leaving 10 bases not matched to a gene. Germline V gene sequence: CDR1 SEHNR, CDR2 FQNEAQ (reference sequence). The CDR3 covers 16 residues. The CDR3 DNA reads TGTGCCAGCAGCCCCGGGACAGGGAATCTGGCCTACGAGCAGTACTTC. Protein sequence: CASSPGTGNLAYEQYF.

The chain employs TRBV19 and TRBJ2-2; D is uncertain. The ends were cut back, 1 base at V and 4 bases at J, with 10 bases in the middle. Per germline, CDR1 LNHDA and CDR2 SQIVND (reference sequence). The CDR3 consists of 15 residues. For the CDR3, the DNA is TGTGCCAGTAGTATAGGATCCTACCCCACCGGGGAGCTGTTTTTT. It encodes CASSIGSYPTGELFF. The full variable domain, in which reference TRBV19 and TRBJ2-2 provide the parts outside the CDR3, is DGGITQSPKYLFRKEGQNVTLSCEQNLNHDAMYWYRQDPGQGLRLIYYSQIVNDFQKGDIAEGYSVSREKKESFPLTVTSAQKNPTAFYLCASSIGSYPTGELFFGEGSRLTVL.

V is TRBV28 and J is TRBJ1-5; TRBD1 agrees at 9 bases. Germline V lookup: CDR1 MDHEN, CDR2 SYDVKM. There are 15 residues in the CDR3. Unmatched junction bases numbered 9, after V lost 5 bases and J lost 7 bases. In nucleotides, the CDR3 is TGTGCCAGCAGTCCAGGGGACAGGGTGGACCAGCCCCAGCATTTT. Its protein is CASSPGDRVDQPQHF.

The chain combines TRBV29-1 with TRBJ1-6; D may be TRBD1 (5 bases). The CDR3 sequence is 13 residues long. V was clipped by 5 bases and J by 9 bases, with 14 bases between them. CDR1 is SQVTM and CDR2 is ANQGSEA in the germline V gene. CDR3 region: CSVRGGAGSPLHF. DNA of the CDR3: TGCAGCGTTCGCGGGGGTGCGGGTTCACCCCTCCACTTT.

This rearrangement joins TRBV28 to TRBJ2-5; perhaps TRBD2 as D (5 bases). V was cut by 5 bases and J by 4 bases, with 14 bases left in between. This CDR3 region has 14 residues. The germline V gene encodes CDR1 MDHEN and CDR2 SYDVKM. Here the CDR3 reads CASSPDGEAETQYF. CDR3 nucleotide sequence: TGTGCCAGCAGTCCCGACGGGGAAGCAGAGACCCAGTACTTC.

The J gene is TRBJ2-3, the V gene TRBV5-1; D possibly corresponds to TRBD2 (5 bases). The CDR3 spans 14 residues. Per germline, CDR1 SGHRS and CDR2 YFSETQ. The ends were cut back, 4 bases at V and 3 bases at J, with 12 bases in the middle. The CDR3 sequence: CASSPPRGTDTQYF. CDR3 DNA sequence: TGCGCCAGCAGCCCACCTAGAGGGACAGATACGCAGTATTTT.

V is TRBV5-5 and J is TRBJ2-3, with D possibly TRBD1 on 6 matching bases. Trimming removed 2 bases from V and 5 bases from J, with 15 bases in between. The CDR3 is made up of 15 amino acids. Germline lookup yields CDR1 SGHKS and CDR2 YYEKEE (reference sequence). The DNA of the CDR3 is TGTGCCAGCAGCTTTGCAGGGGACGTTTTAGATACGCAGTATTTT. Protein sequence: CASSFAGDVLDTQYF.

This chain uses TRBV29-1 with TRBJ2-6; D is uncertain. V gave up 6 bases and J gave up 4 bases, with 7 bases separating them. The CDR3 length is 12 residues. Germline-derived CDR1 and CDR2 are SQVTM and ANQGSEA. The CDR3 coding sequence is TGCAGCGTCAAGGAGGGGGCCAACGTCCTGACTTTC. It specifies CSVKEGANVLTF.

This chain uses TRBV5-1 with TRBJ1-1; 8 bases agree with TRBD1. After removal of 5 bases from V and 7 bases from J, the junction contained 10 bases not matched to a gene. The CDR3 runs 14 residues. Germline V lookup: CDR1 SGHRS, CDR2 YFSETQ. CDR3 loop: CASSEIGGTGEAFF. The DNA for the CDR3 is TGCGCCAGCAGTGAAATTGGGGGGACAGGTGAAGCTTTCTTT.

This clone was detected only a few times. The gene calls are TRBV10-3 and TRBJ2-1; 11 bases map to TRBD2. V shed 4 bases and J 2 bases; nucleotides not matched to a gene: 13. CDR3 length: 19 amino acids. CDR1 and CDR2 (germline): ENHRY, SYGVKD. The CDR3 loop reads CAISGPTVVAGGPYNEQFF. The CDR3 DNA follows: TGTGCCATCAGTGGTCCGACGGTTGTAGCGGGAGGGCCCTACAATGAGCAGTTCTTC.

J is TRBJ2-6 and V is TRBV7-2, with a tentative D call TRBD1 (6 bases). Looked up from germline, CDR1 is SGHTA and CDR2 is FQGNSA. This CDR3 has 16 amino acids. The V end lost 5 bases, the J end lost 2 bases, and 13 bases lay between the germline ends. The CDR3 DNA sequence: TGTGCCAGCAGCCCGATGGACAGAACTGGGGCCAACGTCCTGACTTTC. Residues: CASSPMDRTGANVLTF.

This chain connects TRBV5-1 to TRBJ1-2, with 7 bases aligning to TRBD1. V shed 4 bases and J 0 bases; nucleotides not matched to a gene: 3. This CDR3 comprises 14 residues. Germline CDR1 and CDR2: SGHRS and YFSETQ. As DNA, the CDR3 is TGCGCCAGCAGCGAGACAGGGACTAACTATGGCTACACCTTC. As protein: CASSETGTNYGYTF.